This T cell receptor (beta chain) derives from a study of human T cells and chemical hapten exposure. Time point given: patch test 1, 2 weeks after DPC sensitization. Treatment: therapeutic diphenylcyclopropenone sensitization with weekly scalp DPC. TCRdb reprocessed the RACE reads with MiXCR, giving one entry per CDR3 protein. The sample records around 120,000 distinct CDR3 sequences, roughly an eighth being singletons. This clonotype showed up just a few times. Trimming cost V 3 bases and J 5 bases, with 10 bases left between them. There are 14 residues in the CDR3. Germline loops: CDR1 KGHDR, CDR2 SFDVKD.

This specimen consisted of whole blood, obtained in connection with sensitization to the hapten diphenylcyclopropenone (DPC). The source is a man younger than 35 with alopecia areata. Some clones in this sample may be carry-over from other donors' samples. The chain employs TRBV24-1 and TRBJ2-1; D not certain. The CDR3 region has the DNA TGTGCCACCAGTGATGCCTCAGGTAACAATGAGCAGTTCTTC. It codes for CATSDASGNNEQFF.